Included here is one T cell receptor beta chain sequence, with context. Its antigen remains unidentified. This record comes from a study of radiotherapy plus CTLA-4 blockade in lung cancer. Here immunoSEQ multiplex PCR was the method, and the copy in TCRdb shows in-frame clones only, minus some. The repertoire includes tens of thousands of clones, about nine tenths of them detected once, and around 40% sits in the top ten. Study-wide findings and caveats: Early blood T cell clone changes and increased post-radiation serum interferon-beta were reportedly the strongest response predictors.

This specimen was peripheral blood, taken from a patient treated with radiotherapy plus ipilimumab. The receptor was derived from a human donor with non-small cell lung cancer that progressed on radiotherapy plus ipilimumab.

CDR3 sequence (DNA): TGTGCCAGCAGTGTGACTAGCGGGAGCTACAATGAGCAGTTCTTC. Translation: CASSVTSGSYNEQFF. The J gene is TRBJ2-1, the V gene TRBV6-5, with TRBD2 matching 12 bases. Looked up from germline, CDR1 is MNHEY and CDR2 is SVGAGI. This CDR3 is 15 amino acids long. The V gene end was trimmed by 5 bases and the J gene end by 3 bases; junction bases not matched to a gene: 2.